This T cell receptor (beta chain) was sequenced during a study of monozygotic twins with inflammatory bowel disease (dated by TCRdb to about 2019). Notes on the research overall: In total, some 30 monozygotic twin pairs made up the full study: 19 Danish pairs, all IBD-discordant, plus nine German pairs, of which four were IBD-concordant and five were IBD-discordant. The search for disease-associated traits relied mainly on comparing IBD patients with their genetically identical healthy co-twins within discordant pairs. Each individual had, on average, about 151 000 unique TCRalpha sequences and 181 000 unique TCRbeta sequences available for analysis. Overall results and qualifications from the work: Differing immunosuppressive treatments among patients may have added background noise and inter-individual variability to the repertoires. No single strong signal or clonotype linked to IBD turned up in the results, so the idea that one exists was not supported. Fewer clonotypes were shared with other individuals by IBD patients than by healthy twins, most markedly in patients showing signs of disease activity. No difference in repertoire similarity was observed between concordant and discordant twins, possibly owing to limited statistical power. Distinction between different T cell subtypes could not be achieved in the analysis. IBD patients had lower TCRbeta repertoire diversity, measured by the inverse Simpson index, than their healthy co-twins.

For this clonotype: The antigen it recognizes is unknown.

Receptor amplification or capture employed 5' RACE. The input for every TCR library was around 3,800 ng of total RNA. For each sample, cDNA synthesis was carried out in eight separate reactions using SMARTScribe reverse transcriptase. During cDNA synthesis, unique molecular identifiers containing a 6-nucleotide sample barcode were introduced by template switching. TCRalpha and TCRbeta cDNA was amplified by two nested PCRs of approximately 17 and 9 cycles, with bead purification after each PCR. Before amplification, cDNA was treated with uracil DNA-glycosylase and purified using the QIAquick PCR purification kit. In the second PCR, Illumina TruSeq-compatible adapters and sample-specific barcodes were added. TapeStation and Qubit were used to check library quality and concentration, and 4 to 6 ng of each library went into the pool. The pooled libraries were sequenced with 2 x 100 bp reads and custom sequencing primers on an Illumina HiSeq2500 single-index Rapid Run. For the original study's pipeline: UMI-based consensus assembly with MiGEC version 1.2.6 was used to correct PCR and sequencing errors. V(D)J alignment, clonotype assembly and CDR3 extraction were performed with MiXCR version 2.1.1. Gene usage, clonotype sharing and MAIT/NKT TCR abundance were normalised by analysing the top 1000, 10 000 and 20 000 clonotypes per sample. Diversity was computed as the inverse Simpson index with the vegan R package after downsampling to 27 000 UMIs. Paired Mann-Whitney U tests on discordant twin pairs were used, with Benjamini-Hochberg multiple-testing correction. TCRdb reprocessed the reads and provides one entry for every CDR3 protein sequence; no DNA is given. The V and J calls were determined by TCRdb, not by the authors. The sample's table covers 300,000 to 350,000 distinct CDR3 sequences. The leading ten clones occupy under 2.5% of the sample.

From each donor, a roughly 2.5 ml peripheral blood sample was collected into PAXgene tubes and kept at -80 degrees C. Without any T cell sorting, total RNA was extracted from whole blood using the PAXgene blood miRNA kit on an automated QIAcube. Peripheral blood from monozygotic twin pairs who were concordant or discordant for inflammatory bowel disease underwent deep TCRalpha and TCRbeta repertoire profiling using unique molecular barcoding. Smoking habits were recorded for all twin pairs, with individuals classified as current, former or never smokers. CDR1 is given as LGHNA and CDR2 as YSLEER, both from the germline V gene. The CDR3 runs 16 amino acids, cysteine and phenylalanine included. No DNA sequence was recorded.

The V gene is TRBV4-3 and the J gene is TRBJ2-1; the D call of TRBD2 rests on TCRdb alone, since no DNA is present to check it. The sequencing sample was made of blood. This TCR derives from a human donor with ulcerative colitis or Crohn's disease, or a healthy co-twin of an affected twin (not recorded which). The CDR3 corresponds to CASSPILSGGYNEQFF.